The rows below give T cell receptor beta chains drawn from one sample of a study of CD8+CD57+ T cells in acquired aplastic anemia. TCRdb processed the reads anew with MiXCR; each CDR3 protein has one entry. Of a few hundred thousand distinct CDR3 sequences listed, about a third are singletons. The sequenced sample consisted of sorted CD4+, CD8+, or CD8+CD57+ T cells (not recorded which) from PBMCs. The source of these receptors is a human donor with aplastic anemia. CDR3s include the opening cysteine and the closing phenylalanine or tryptophan. D genes are given only for firm matches. Some rows mark clone size as missing; the rest say once, few, many or name a class of expanded clone.

14,TRBV19,many,TRBD1,TRBJ1-1,TGTGCCACAGGAGGGACAGGGGGGTCCACTGAAGCTTTCTTT,CATGGTGGSTEAFF
15,TRBV2,few,TRBD1,TRBJ1-6,TGTGCCAGCAGTCCCCCGGGACAGGGCGGTTCACCCCTCCACTTT,CASSPPGQGGSPLHF
14,TRBV11-2,few,-,TRBJ1-1,TGTGCCAGCAGCTTAGTGGAGGGAGCCACTGAAGCTTTCTTT,CASSLVEGATEAFF
16,TRBV25-1,many,-,TRBJ2-3,TGTGCCAGCAGTGAACTAGTGAGGGAGAGCACAGATACGCAGTATTTT,CASSELVRESTDTQYF
15,TRBV10-3,many,TRBD1,TRBJ1-2,TGTGCCATCAGTGAGTCGGGACAGGGGATCTATGGCTACACCTTC,CAISESGQGIYGYTF
15,TRBV2,-,-,TRBJ2-2,TGTGCCAGCAGTGAACAATATGGGGGTCCCGGGGAGCTGTTTTTT,CASSEQYGGPGELFF
16,TRBV24-1,many,TRBD2,TRBJ2-7,TGTGCCACCAGTGTTAAGAGGACTAGCGGAACCTACGAGCAGTACTTC,CATSVKRTSGTYEQYF
16,TRBV11-2,-,TRBD2,TRBJ2-3,TGTGCCAGCAGCTTAACAGCGGGGGGGCGAGTAGATACGCAGTATTTT,CASSLTAGGRVDTQYF
14,TRBV29-1,-,-,TRBJ2-7,TGCAGCGTTGAAACTCCGGGACGGAGCTACGAGCAGTACTTC,CSVETPGRSYEQYF
16,TRBV5-6,-,-,TRBJ1-5,TGTGCCAGCAACGTCGGTGGTAGGGTTGGCGATCAGCCCCAGCATTTT,CASNVGGRVGDQPQHF
13,TRBV12-5,-,-,TRBJ1-1,TGTGCTAGTGGCGAGACAGCGAACACTGAAGCTTTCTTT,CASGETANTEAFF
16,TRBV9,-,-,TRBJ1-1,TGTGCCAGCAGCGTAGTACGCCCAGGGAAGAACACTGAAGCTTTCTTT,CASSVVRPGKNTEAFF
14,TRBV12-3/TRBV12-4,-,TRBD1,TRBJ2-7,TGTGCCAGCAGTCCGAACAGGGGCTCCTACGAGCAGTACTTC,CASSPNRGSYEQYF